Following are 27 T cell receptor beta chains from one sample sequenced in a study of Ad26.COV2.S vaccination and SARS-CoV-2 variants. Only in-frame clones appear in the TCRdb table, and some are missing; sequencing was by immunoSEQ multiplex PCR. Counted here are 330,000 or so clones, 90% occurring once; the ten biggest clones make up roughly 6%. The treatment is: about 20 received Ad26.COV2.S at low or high dose, single or two shots; 5 received placebo; per-sample allocation not given. Sampling was performed 63 days after the first vaccine or placebo injection. This material consisted of peripheral blood, taken in a trial of Ad26.COV2.S vaccine versus placebo. Receptors originate from a person between 18 and 65 years old who received the Ad26.COV2.S COVID-19 vaccine or a placebo.

This rearrangement joins TRBV7-9 to TRBJ2-2, with 8 bases matching TRBD1. CDR1 is SEHNR, CDR2 FQNEAQ, per germline (reference sequence). With 6 bases clipped from V and 4 bases from J, the junction kept 7 bases outside the gene matches. The CDR3 runs to 15 residues. The CDR3 bases are TGTGCCAGCAGTGGACAGGGAGTTTCCACCGGGGAGCTGTTTTTT. Translation gives CASSGQGVSTGELFF.

The chain joins TRBV6-5 to TRBJ2-5, with D unclear. CDR1 is MNHEY, CDR2 SVGAGI, per germline. Trimming took off 2 bases at V and 1 base at J, with 11 bases between the two ends. This CDR3 comprises 15 residues. The CDR3 region has the DNA TGTGCCAGCAGTTACCCTTTTCCTCCCCAAGAGACCCAGTACTTC. Residues: CASSYPFPPQETQYF.

The gene calls are TRBV11-3 and TRBJ2-5; 8 bases line up with TRBD2. Trimming removed 5 bases from V and 5 bases from J; junction bases left unmatched: 13. The CDR3 consists of 16 residues. CDR1 is SGHNT and CDR2 is YENEEA in the germline V gene. Here the CDR3 DNA reads TGTGCCAGCAGCCCCACTAGCGGCCCCCCCTTGGAGACCCAGTACTTC. It codes for CASSPTSGPPLETQYF.

This clone was seen only once. The chain joins TRBV9 to TRBJ1-6; D is unclear. V dropped 3 bases and J dropped 10 bases, with 11 bases sitting between them. CDR3 length: 13 residues. Germline CDR1 reads SGDLS; CDR2 reads YYNGEE. The CDR3 DNA reads TGTGCCAGCAGCGCTCACGGCACCTCACCCCTCCACTTT. Amino acid sequence: CASSAHGTSPLHF.

This clone occurred once. This sequence joins TRBV7-3 and TRBJ2-1; 12 bases line up with TRBD2. This CDR3 is built from 17 residues. Germline CDR1 SGHTA, CDR2 FQGTGA. Trimming at V came to 1 base and at J to 4 bases, leaving 5 bases not matched to a gene. The CDR3 nucleotides read TGTGCCAGCAGCTTAATCGGGCTAGCGGGAGGGTACAATGAGCAGTTCTTC. Translation: CASSLIGLAGGYNEQFF.

This sequence joins TRBV6-5 and TRBJ1-1; 7 bases align to TRBD1. V was pared by 5 bases and J by 11 bases, with 5 bases of the junction left unmatched. Germline lookup yields CDR1 MNHEY and CDR2 SVGAGI. CDR3 size: 11 residues. The CDR3 DNA reads as TGTGCCAGCAGTCCAGGGGGTTCGGCTTTCTTT. Its protein product is CASSPGGSAFF.

V is TRBV18 and J is TRBJ2-5; D might be TRBD1 (6 bases). Germline V lookup: CDR1 KGHSH, CDR2 LQKENI. This CDR3 spans 13 amino acids. V was shortened by 8 bases and J by 4 bases, with 14 bases between the two germline ends. For the CDR3, the DNA is TGTGCCAGCGTAACAGGGTTTGGAGAGACCCAGTACTTC. This translates into CASVTGFGETQYF.

As DNA, the CDR3 is TGTGCCAGCAGCTCTAGCGGGAGGGGCACCGGGGAGCTGTTTTTT. Translated: CASSSSGRGTGELFF. The chain uses TRBV5-4 and TRBJ2-2; 12 positions agree with TRBD2. Germline V gene lookup returns CDR1 SGHNT and CDR2 YYREEE (reference sequence). The V and J ends lost 3 bases and 4 bases, in that order; junction bases with no gene match: 1. This CDR3 is built from 15 residues.

This clone appeared many times. V gene TRBV7-2 combines with J gene TRBJ1-2; 8 bases are shared with TRBD1. Germline V gene data show CDR1 as SGHTA and CDR2 as FQGNSA. This CDR3 has 15 residues. The trim removed 4 bases at V and 7 bases at J, leaving 11 bases unmatched. The DNA of the CDR3 is TGTGCCAGCAGCTACGGACAGGGAGGAATTGCTGGCTACACCTTC. Protein sequence: CASSYGQGGIAGYTF. The full variable domain, rest sourced from reference TRBV7-2 and TRBJ1-2, is GAGVSQSPSNKVTEKGKDVELRCDPISGHTALYWYRQSLGQGLEFLIYFQGNSAPDKSGLPSDRFSAERTGGSVSTLTIQRTQQEDSAVYLCASSYGQGGIAGYTFGSGTRLTVV.

This chain links TRBV6-5 with TRBJ1-6; no definite D call. Germline V gene sequence: CDR1 MNHEY, CDR2 SVGAGI. CDR3 length: 14 amino acids. V lost 11 bases and J 0 bases, leaving 11 bases between the germline ends. The CDR3 bases are TGTGCCGTCGTCGGGAGCTCCTATAATTCACCCCTCCACTTT. Its translation is CAVVGSSYNSPLHF.

This chain uses TRBV6-5 with TRBJ1-6, with D possibly being TRBD1 (5 bases). This CDR3 spans 15 amino acids. The V end lost 6 bases, the J end lost 4 bases, and 13 bases lay between the germline ends. Germline CDR1 and CDR2: MNHEY and SVGAGI. The CDR3 bases are TGTGCCAGCAGGCAGCAGACAGATTATAATTCACCCCTCCACTTT. Translating it yields CASRQQTDYNSPLHF.

The chain recombines TRBV5-1 with TRBJ2-2, with D maybe TRBD2 (6 bases). V was cut by 1 base and J by 0 bases, with 10 bases left in between. CDR3 length: 16 amino acids. In germline, CDR1 is SGHRS, CDR2 YFSETQ. The CDR3 here is CASSLIRGANTGELFF. CDR3 DNA: TGCGCCAGCAGCTTGATTCGCGGGGCGAACACCGGGGAGCTGTTTTTT.

This chain links TRBV19 with TRBJ2-3, with 7 bases matching TRBD2. J gave up 2 bases and V 5 bases, and 4 bases lay outside the gene matches. The CDR3 loop spans 14 amino acids. Germline loops: CDR1 LNHDA, CDR2 SQIVND (reference sequence). The CDR3 nucleotides read TGTGCCAGTAGTTGGACTAGTCCCACAGATACGCAGTATTTT. It yields the protein CASSWTSPTDTQYF.

The chain uses TRBV2 and TRBJ1-4, with unresolved D. The V end lost 4 bases, the J end lost 0 bases, and 6 bases lay between the germline ends. CDR1 is SNHLY, CDR2 FYNNEI, per germline. The CDR3 consists of 14 residues. CDR3 in DNA: TGTGCCAGCAGTGTACGCACAACTAATGAAAAACTGTTTTTT. It encodes CASSVRTTNEKLFF.

The rearrangement links TRBV3-1 (or the pseudogene TRBV3-2) to TRBJ2-7, with TRBD1 matching 9 bases. The germline V gene has CDR1 LGHDT and CDR2 YNNKEL (reference sequence). V dropped 3 bases and J dropped 7; count of bases not matched to a gene: 13. The CDR3 is 16 amino acids. The CDR3 loop reads CASSHRDRDHRSEQYV. CDR3 nucleotide sequence: TGTGCCAGCAGCCATCGGGACAGGGACCACCGTTCGGAGCAGTACGTC.

This clone was seen once. The chain uses TRBV19 and TRBJ1-2, with D possibly being TRBD1 (6 bases). The V gene's germline CDR1 is LNHDA and CDR2 SQIVND (reference sequence). Trimming removed 7 bases from V and 0 bases from J, with 12 bases in between. The CDR3 totals 14 residues. CDR3 amino acids: CASTIGGPNYGYTF. In DNA form, the CDR3 reads TGTGCCAGTACCATCGGGGGGCCTAACTATGGCTACACCTTC.

The J gene is TRBJ1-3, the V gene TRBV11-2; D is undetermined. Trimming cost V 4 bases and J 0 bases, with 10 bases left between them. Germline loops: CDR1 SGHAT, CDR2 FQNNGV. There are 15 residues in the CDR3. The CDR3 protein is CASSSQGLSGNTIYF. The CDR3 DNA reads as TGTGCCAGCAGCTCCCAAGGCCTCTCTGGAAACACCATATATTTT.

This clone is a singleton in its sample. V gene TRBV12-3 or TRBV12-4 combines with J gene TRBJ1-2; D is unclear. Trimming took off 1 base at V and 7 bases at J, with 10 bases between the two ends. The CDR3 has 13 residues. In DNA form, the CDR3 reads TGTGCCAGCAGTTTAGTTACGATGAGTGGCTACACCTTC. Amino acids: CASSLVTMSGYTF.

The genes are TRBV7-9 and TRBJ2-1, with D tentatively TRBD1 (5 bases). The CDR3 is 17 amino acids. Germline V gene lookup returns CDR1 SEHNR and CDR2 FQNEAQ (reference sequence). V lost 1 base and J lost 5, with 18 bases in between. The CDR3 region is CASSLGGLGSPNNEQFF. DNA of the CDR3: TGTGCCAGCAGCTTAGGGGGCCTAGGTTCCCCCAACAATGAGCAGTTCTTC.

The gene calls are TRBV5-4 and TRBJ1-1; D unclear. The V gene's germline CDR1 is SGHNT and CDR2 YYREEE (reference sequence). Trimming removed 4 bases from V and 1 base from J, with 14 bases in between. The CDR3 consists of 15 residues. CDR3 sequence: CASSPSGLSNTEAFF. The CDR3 coding sequence is TGTGCCAGCAGCCCGTCCGGACTGTCGAACACTGAAGCTTTCTTT.

This clone was seen just once. CDR3 DNA sequence: TGTGCCTCGGAGGTGGTCCACGAGCAGTACTTC. It codes for CASEVVHEQYF. This chain connects TRBV6-5 to TRBJ2-7; possible D gene TRBD2, 5 bases. V was clipped by 11 bases and J by 5 bases, with 13 bases between them. CDR3 length: 11 residues. Germline lookup yields CDR1 MNHEY and CDR2 SVGAGI.

The chain carries TRBV9 and TRBJ2-2; D ambiguous. With 0 bases removed from V and 6 bases from J, the gap between germline ends came to 9 bases. The CDR3 spans 14 residues. CDR1 and CDR2 from the germline V gene are SGDLS and YYNGEE. The CDR3: CASSVGQSPGELFF. The CDR3 DNA reads as TGTGCCAGCAGCGTAGGCCAAAGTCCCGGGGAGCTGTTTTTT. The entire variable domain, with the rest obtained from reference TRBV9 and TRBJ2-2, is as follows: DSGVTQTPKHLITATGQRVTLRCSPRSGDLSVYWYQQSLDQGLQFLIQYYNGEERAKGNILERFSAQQFPDLHSELNLSSLELGDSALYFCASSVGQSPGELFFGEGSRLTVL.

CDR3 loop: CGAGGRGVTDTQYF. In DNA form, the CDR3 reads TGTGGCGCCGGGGGGCGGGGGGTCACAGATACGCAGTATTTT. The chain carries TRBV6-5 and TRBJ2-3; 8 bases are shared with TRBD2. Germline-derived CDR1 and CDR2 are MNHEY and SVGAGI. The CDR3 has 14 amino acids.

CDR3 amino acids: CASSIRQQPHTQYGYTF. The CDR3 DNA follows: TGTGCCAGTAGTATCAGGCAGCAACCCCATACCCAATATGGCTACACCTTC. This sequence joins TRBV19 and TRBJ1-2, with D unclear. V lost 3 bases and J lost 5, with 22 bases in between. Germline V gene lookup returns CDR1 LNHDA and CDR2 SQIVND (reference sequence). The CDR3 covers 17 residues.

The J gene is TRBJ2-7, the V gene TRBV19; 13 bases align to TRBD2. Germline V gene data show CDR1 as LNHDA and CDR2 as SQIVND (reference sequence). V trimming: 5 bases; J trimming: 12 bases; junction bases outside the gene matches: 7. This CDR3 is 13 amino acids long. DNA of the CDR3: TGTGCCAGTAGTCGTTCGGGACTAGCGGGATTGTACGTC. Translation gives CASSRSGLAGLYV.

CDR3 residues: CASSPPDIGDLHGYTF. CDR3 in DNA: TGTGCCAGCTCACCACCGGACATCGGGGATCTTCATGGCTACACCTTC. The rearrangement links TRBV18 to TRBJ1-2; weak D call: TRBD1 (5 bases). Germline V gene data show CDR1 as KGHSH and CDR2 as LQKENI. Trimming left V 0 bases short and J 6 bases short, with 17 bases between. The CDR3 contains 16 residues.

This clone was seen a handful of times. The V and J genes are TRBV18 and TRBJ2-2; 9 bases are shared with TRBD2. After removal of 2 bases from V and 5 bases from J, the junction contained 6 bases not matched to a gene. Germline V CDR1 and CDR2: KGHSH, LQKENI. The CDR3 sequence is 16 residues long. CDR3 sequence (DNA): TGTGCCAGCTCACCATTCGGGCTAGCGGGGACCGGGGAGCTGTTTTTT. This gives the protein CASSPFGLAGTGELFF.